These 21 T cell receptor beta chains share one sample of origin, sequenced in a study of OX40 agonist ivuxolimab in advanced cancers. The library came from the immunoSEQ multiplex PCR assay. TCRdb's version of the immuneACCESS table is confined to in-frame rearrangements and falls short of the full clone set. An unresolved V gene accounts for under half of the shortfall where checked; the remainder is of unknown origin. This sample comprises fewer than 30,000 clones, around 73% of them detected only once. Clones ranked in the top ten supply 15% to 20% of the sample. The sequenced sample was CD4+ or CD8+ T cells sorted from blood, obtained in a trial of the OX40 agonist ivuxolimab. These receptors all come from an adult with an advanced solid tumor such as melanoma, head and neck, liver or kidney cancer.

This clone was observed a few times. The rearrangement links TRBV9 to TRBJ2-1; TRBD1 is a possible D gene (6 bases). Germline values: CDR1 SGDLS, CDR2 YYNGEE. The CDR3 spans 16 residues. V was cut by 1 base and J by 2 bases, with 13 bases left in between. CDR3 sequence reads: CASSVPSGATYNEQFF. CDR3 nucleotide sequence: TGTGCCAGCAGCGTACCTTCAGGGGCCACCTACAATGAGCAGTTCTTC.

This chain uses TRBV27 with TRBJ1-1, with D maybe TRBD1 (5 bases). The V and J ends lost 2 bases and 5 bases respectively, with 12 bases between them. CDR3 length equals 14 residues. Germline CDR1 MNHEY, CDR2 SMNVEV (reference sequence). The CDR3 reads CASSLGVRGTEAFF. Here the CDR3 DNA reads TGTGCCAGCAGTTTAGGAGTCCGGGGGACTGAAGCTTTCTTT.

The chain uses TRBV6-1 and TRBJ2-4; D tentatively fits TRBD1 or TRBD2 (5 bases each). The CDR3 totals 16 residues. CDR1 is MNHNS and CDR2 is SASEGT in the germline V gene. Trimming left V 0 bases short and J 3 bases short, with 12 bases between. CDR3 sequence: CASSEALEGVKNIQYF. DNA for the CDR3: TGTGCCAGCAGTGAAGCACTAGAAGGGGTCAAAAACATTCAGTACTTC.

V gene TRBV6-1 combines with J gene TRBJ2-5, with unresolved D. Between the trimmed V and J ends, which lost 5 bases and 0 bases, there was a span of 10 bases. The CDR3 extends over 14 amino acids. Germline V lookup: CDR1 MNHNS, CDR2 SASEGT. In DNA form, the CDR3 reads TGTGCCAGCAGTTGGAGAGGCCACCAAGAGACCCAGTACTTC. It codes for CASSWRGHQETQYF.

The genes are TRBV7-9 and TRBJ1-4; 8 positions agree with TRBD1. Trimming at V came to 5 bases and at J to 6 bases, leaving 8 bases not matched to a gene. The V gene's germline CDR1 is SEHNR and CDR2 FQNEAQ (reference sequence). This CDR3 has 15 amino acids. The CDR3 reads CASSPSDRVYEKLFF. CDR3 bases: TGTGCCAGCAGCCCCTCGGACAGGGTTTATGAAAAACTGTTTTTT.

With regard to this clone: Germline and junction disagree at one end, which may indicate a read error. This sample also contains other DNA sequences that code for the same CDR3. This sequence joins TRBV30 and TRBJ2-7; 12 nucleotides agree with TRBD1. This CDR3 region has 16 residues. Germline CDR1 and CDR2: GTSNPN and SVGIG (reference sequence). In DNA, the CDR3 is TGTGCCTGGAGTGCCTCCTCCGGGACAGGGGGCTCCGAGCAATACTTC. It codes for CAWSASSGTGGSEQYF.

V usage is TRBV5-8 and J usage is TRBJ2-5; D is tentatively TRBD1 or TRBD2 (7 bases each). Between the trimmed V and J ends, which lost 2 bases and 5 bases, there was a span of 16 bases. CDR1 SGHTS and CDR2 YDEGEE come from the germline V gene. The length of the CDR3 is 15 residues. The CDR3 DNA is TGTGCCAGCAGCTTATTCCAGGGGGGGCAGGAGACCCAGTACTTC. Amino acid sequence: CASSLFQGGQETQYF. Filled out from reference TRBV5-8 and TRBJ2-5, the complete variable domain reads EAGVTQSPTHLIKTRGQQATLRCSPISGHTSVYWYQQALGLGLQFLLWYDEGEERNRGNFPPRFSGRQFPNYSSELNVNALELEDSALYLCASSLFQGGQETQYFGPGTRLLVL.

The chain has TRBV11-2 and TRBJ2-7, with D tentatively TRBD1 or TRBD2 (5 bases each). The ends were cut back, 5 bases at V and 6 bases at J, with 14 bases in the middle. CDR1 SGHAT and CDR2 FQNNGV come from the germline V gene. The length of the CDR3 is 13 residues. In nucleotides, the CDR3 is TGTGCCAGCAGCGTGGGGACCCCCCGCGAGCAGTACTTC. This translates into CASSVGTPREQYF.

The J gene is TRBJ1-4, the V gene TRBV7-8; 8 nucleotides match TRBD1. Germline CDR1 and CDR2: SGHVS and FQNEAQ. J gave up 2 bases and V 6 bases, and 8 bases lay outside the gene matches. This CDR3 contains 16 residues. CDR3 amino acids: CASSWETGGTNEKLFF. CDR3 DNA sequence: TGTGCCAGCAGTTGGGAAACAGGGGGGACTAATGAAAAACTGTTTTTT.

This clone was detected a few times. The J gene is TRBJ1-1, the V gene TRBV6-5; weak D call: TRBD1 (6 bases). This CDR3 spans 16 amino acids. Germline V CDR1 and CDR2: MNHEY, SVGAGI. Trimming stripped 0 bases from V and 0 bases from J, with 11 bases between. The CDR3 DNA reads TGTGCCAGCAGTTACTCCAGGGGCCCCTTGAACACTGAAGCTTTCTTT. Protein sequence: CASSYSRGPLNTEAFF.

The rearrangement links TRBV7-9 to TRBJ1-1; 9 bases line up with TRBD1. CDR3 size: 15 residues. From germline, CDR1 is SEHNR and CDR2 FQNEAQ (reference sequence). The V gene end was trimmed by 5 bases and the J gene end by 0 bases; junction bases not matched to a gene: 4. The CDR3 loop is CASSPGQGMNTEAFF. CDR3 sequence (DNA): TGTGCCAGCAGCCCCGGACAGGGGATGAACACTGAAGCTTTCTTT. The complete variable domain, with remaining parts taken from reference TRBV7-9 and TRBJ1-1, reads DTGVSQNPRHKITKRGQNVTFRCDPISEHNRLYWYRQTLGQGPEFLTYFQNEAQLEKSRLLSDRFSAERPKGSFSTLEIQRTEQGDSAMYLCASSPGQGMNTEAFFGQGTRLTVV.

The rearrangement uses TRBV30 and TRBJ1-2, with D unclear. Germline CDR1 GTSNPN, CDR2 SVGIG (reference sequence). Between the trimmed V and J ends, which lost 4 bases and 4 bases, there was a span of 7 bases. The CDR3 is 11 amino acids. This CDR3 reads CAWNNAYGYTF. Here the CDR3 DNA reads TGTGCCTGGAATAACGCCTATGGCTACACCTTC. Drawing the rest from reference TRBV30 and TRBJ1-2, the complete variable domain is SQTIHQWPATLVQPVGSPLSLECTVEGTSNPNLYWYRQAAGRGLQLLFYSVGIGQISSEVPQNLSASRPQDRQFILSSKKLLLSDSGFYLCAWNNAYGYTFGSGTRLTVV.

This clone was seen a handful of times. The V call is TRBV7-6, the J call TRBJ2-2; TRBD1 is a possible D gene (6 bases). Germline CDR1 reads SGHVS; CDR2 reads FNYEAQ. The V end was cut by 5 bases, the J end by 0 bases, with 16 bases between. The CDR3 is 17 amino acids. The CDR3 spells CASSASGTPSNTGELFF. In DNA form, the CDR3 reads TGTGCCAGCAGCGCCTCCGGGACACCCTCGAACACCGGGGAGCTGTTTTTT.

V is TRBV6-1 and J is TRBJ2-5, with TRBD2 as a possible D gene (6 bases). CDR1 MNHNS and CDR2 SASEGT come from the germline V gene. This CDR3 has 16 amino acids. The V end was cut by 4 bases, the J end by 2 bases, with 17 bases between. The DNA for the CDR3 is TGTGCCAGCAGTGTCTATCGAGCGGGTATTCAAGAGACCCAGTACTTC. This gives the protein CASSVYRAGIQETQYF.

The chain couples TRBV10-3 to TRBJ1-1; D is ambiguous. V gave up 11 bases and J gave up 2 bases, with 15 bases separating them. Germline V gene lookup returns CDR1 ENHRY and CDR2 SYGVKD. This CDR3 has 13 amino acids. CDR3 sequence reads: CALRQETNTEAFF. In DNA form, the CDR3 reads TGTGCCCTCCGGCAGGAGACAAACACTGAAGCTTTCTTT.

The V call is TRBV7-8, the J call TRBJ2-7; D perhaps matches TRBD2 (6 bases). Looked up from germline, CDR1 is SGHVS and CDR2 is FQNEAQ. Trimming left V 1 base short and J 4 bases short, with 17 bases between. This CDR3 is 16 amino acids long. In nucleotides, the CDR3 is TGTGCCAGCAGCTTAGGTGGGGCGGGGTCCGCATACGAGCAGTACTTC. This encodes CASSLGGAGSAYEQYF.

This clone was detected many times. V is TRBV4-3 and J is TRBJ2-7, with 8 bases matching TRBD2. The CDR3 sequence is 17 residues long. V dropped 1 base and J dropped 0; count of bases not matched to a gene: 8. Germline V gene sequence: CDR1 LGHNA, CDR2 YSLEER. CDR3 DNA: TGCGCCAGCAGCCAAGGGGTTAGCGGGGTCAGCTCCTACGAGCAGTACTTC. This codes for CASSQGVSGVSSYEQYF.

The V gene is TRBV29-1, the J gene TRBJ2-2; D call uncertain. Trimming pared 7 bases from V and 7 bases from J, leaving 7 bases between. Germline V CDR1 and CDR2: SQVTM, ANQGSEA. The CDR3 totals 10 residues. CDR3 residues: CSAKNGELFF. CDR3 bases: TGCAGCGCCAAAAACGGGGAGCTGTTTTTT.

The chain has TRBV10-1 and TRBJ2-1; TRBD2 agrees at 10 bases. This CDR3 has 17 residues. Trimming took 1 base from V and 7 from J; bases not matched to a gene: 10. Germline values: CDR1 WNHNN, CDR2 SYGVQD (reference sequence). CDR3 amino acids: CASSECSGGAFGNEQFF. The CDR3 bases are TGCGCCAGCAGTGAGTGCAGCGGGGGGGCATTTGGAAATGAGCAGTTCTTC.

This chain links TRBV10-3 with TRBJ1-2; 7 bases are shared with TRBD1. In germline, CDR1 is ENHRY, CDR2 SYGVKD. The CDR3 length is 17 residues. With 6 bases clipped from V and 6 bases from J, the junction kept 19 bases outside the gene matches. Here the CDR3 DNA reads TGTGCCATCAGGAATGACAGGGCCCCTCGCGACCCTAATGGCTACACCTTC. Protein: CAIRNDRAPRDPNGYTF.

This chain joins TRBV5-6 and TRBJ2-7; TRBD2 aligns across 8 bases. The CDR3 is 14 residues long. Per germline, CDR1 SGHDT and CDR2 YYEEEE. The V gene end was trimmed by 3 bases and the J gene end by 0 bases; junction bases not matched to a gene: 2. CDR3 sequence (DNA): TGTGCCAGCAGCTCGCGGGGGGCCTCCTACGAGCAGTACTTC. Translation gives CASSSRGASYEQYF.